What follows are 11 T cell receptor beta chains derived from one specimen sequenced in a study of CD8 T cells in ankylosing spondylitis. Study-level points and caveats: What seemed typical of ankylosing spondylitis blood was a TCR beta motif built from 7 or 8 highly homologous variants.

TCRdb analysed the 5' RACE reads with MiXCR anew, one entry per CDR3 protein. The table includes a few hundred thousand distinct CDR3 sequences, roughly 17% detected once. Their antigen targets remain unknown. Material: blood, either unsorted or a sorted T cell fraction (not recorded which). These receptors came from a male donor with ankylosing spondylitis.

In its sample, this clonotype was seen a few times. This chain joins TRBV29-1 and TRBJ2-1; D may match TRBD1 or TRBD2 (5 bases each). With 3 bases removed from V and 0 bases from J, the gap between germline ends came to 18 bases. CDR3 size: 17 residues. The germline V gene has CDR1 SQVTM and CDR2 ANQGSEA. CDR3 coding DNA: TGCAGCGTTGATCCCTTAGGGGCGGGCTTCTCCTACAATGAGCAGTTCTTC. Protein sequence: CSVDPLGAGFSYNEQFF.

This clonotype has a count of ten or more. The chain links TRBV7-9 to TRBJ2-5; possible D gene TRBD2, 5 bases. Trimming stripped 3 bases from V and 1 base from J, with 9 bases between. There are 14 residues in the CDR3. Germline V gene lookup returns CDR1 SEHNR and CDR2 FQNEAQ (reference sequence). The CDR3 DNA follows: TGTGCCAGCAGCTTGCCACGGGGCCAAGAGACCCAGTACTTC. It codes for CASSLPRGQETQYF. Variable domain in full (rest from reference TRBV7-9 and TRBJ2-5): DTGVSQNPRHKITKRGQNVTFRCDPISEHNRLYWYRQTLGQGPEFLTYFQNEAQLEKSRLLSDRFSAERPKGSFSTLEIQRTEQGDSAMYLCASSLPRGQETQYFGPGTRLLVL.

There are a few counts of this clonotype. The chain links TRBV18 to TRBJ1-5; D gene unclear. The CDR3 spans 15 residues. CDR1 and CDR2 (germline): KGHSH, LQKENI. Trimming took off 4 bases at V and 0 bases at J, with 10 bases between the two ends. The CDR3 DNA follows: TGTGCCAGCTCACTATACAAAATTAGCAATCAGCCCCAGCATTTT. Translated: CASSLYKISNQPQHF.

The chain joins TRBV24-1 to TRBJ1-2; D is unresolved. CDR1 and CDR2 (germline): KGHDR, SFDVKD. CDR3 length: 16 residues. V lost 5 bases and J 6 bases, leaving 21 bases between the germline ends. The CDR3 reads CATSAQRVEFVDGYTF. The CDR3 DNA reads TGTGCCACCAGTGCACAAAGGGTGGAGTTTGTCGATGGCTACACCTTC.

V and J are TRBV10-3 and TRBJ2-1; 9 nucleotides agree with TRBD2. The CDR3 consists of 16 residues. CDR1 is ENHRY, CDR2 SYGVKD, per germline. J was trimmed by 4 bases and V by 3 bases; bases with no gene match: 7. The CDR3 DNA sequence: TGTGCCATCAGTGACGTAGCGGGAGCTGGGTACAATGAGCAGTTCTTC. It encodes CAISDVAGAGYNEQFF.

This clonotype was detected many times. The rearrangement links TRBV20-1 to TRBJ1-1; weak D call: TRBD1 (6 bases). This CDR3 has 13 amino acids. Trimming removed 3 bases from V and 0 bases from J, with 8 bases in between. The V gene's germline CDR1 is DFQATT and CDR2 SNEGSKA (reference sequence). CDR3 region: CSASGGVNTEAFF. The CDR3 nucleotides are TGCAGTGCTAGCGGGGGCGTGAACACTGAAGCTTTCTTT.

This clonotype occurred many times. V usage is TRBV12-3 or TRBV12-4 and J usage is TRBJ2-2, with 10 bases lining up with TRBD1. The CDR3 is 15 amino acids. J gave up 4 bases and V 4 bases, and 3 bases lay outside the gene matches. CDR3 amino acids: CASSSRDRGTGELFF. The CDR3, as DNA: TGTGCCAGCAGTTCCCGGGACAGGGGCACCGGGGAGCTGTTTTTT.

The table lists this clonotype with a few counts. CDR3 sequence reads: CSAREGVGGPNTEAFF. CDR3 nucleotide sequence: TGCAGTGCTAGAGAGGGTGTGGGGGGGCCCAACACTGAAGCTTTCTTT. The genes are TRBV20-1 and TRBJ1-1; D perhaps matches TRBD1 (6 bases). Germline V lookup: CDR1 DFQATT, CDR2 SNEGSKA (reference sequence). CDR3 length: 16 residues. Trimming cost V 0 bases and J 2 bases, with 16 bases left between them.

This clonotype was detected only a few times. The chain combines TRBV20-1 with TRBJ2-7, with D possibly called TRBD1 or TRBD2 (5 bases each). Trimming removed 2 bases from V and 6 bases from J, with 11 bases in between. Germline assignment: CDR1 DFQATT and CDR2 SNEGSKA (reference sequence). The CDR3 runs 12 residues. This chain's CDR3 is CSARPFGGEQYF. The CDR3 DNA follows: TGCAGTGCTAGACCGTTTGGGGGCGAGCAGTACTTC.

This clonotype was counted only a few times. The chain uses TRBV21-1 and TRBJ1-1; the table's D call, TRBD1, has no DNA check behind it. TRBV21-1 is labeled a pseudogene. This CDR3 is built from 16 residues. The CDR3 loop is CASSKEGPGMNTEAFF. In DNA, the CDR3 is TGTGCCAGCAGCAAAGAAGGGCCAGGGATGAACACTGAAGCTTTCTTT.

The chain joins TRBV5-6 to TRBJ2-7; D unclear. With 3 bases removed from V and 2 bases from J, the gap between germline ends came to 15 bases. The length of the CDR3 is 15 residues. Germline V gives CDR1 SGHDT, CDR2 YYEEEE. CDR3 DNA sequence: TGTGCCAGCAGCTCCCGGACCGTTTTAACCTACGAGCAGTACTTC. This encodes CASSSRTVLTYEQYF.